The T cell receptor (beta chain) under discussion was sequenced for a study of T cell responses to AZD1222 COVID-19 vaccine (TCRdb year 2021). Turning to the overall study: A total of 233 trial participants underwent TCR sequencing, of whom some 210 received two doses of AZD1222 and around 26 received two doses of the MenACWY control vaccine. Trial participants were enrolled by age into 18-55, 56-69 and 70-plus year subgroups, with around 150, 28 and 57 TCR-sequenced participants respectively. Points the paper makes about the study in general: Participants were mostly white British, with more females than males. The authors suggested clonal diversity may have been underestimated. Vaccine-associated CD4 TCRs spanned the whole spike protein, with dominant responses in regions 160-218 and 743-854. After two AZD1222 doses, both the breadth and the depth of spike-specific TCRs were significantly higher than at day 0 and than in MenACWY recipients. Because no samples from the day 14 peak response were available, repertoires could be characterized only after the peak T cell response. In the small 56-69-year group, the increase in depth fell short of significance, most likely because of low power. Nearly half of unique spike-specific TCRs reportedly recognized epitopes outside regions mutated in the B.1.351 and B.1.1.7 variants. Conclusions about previously exposed vaccinees are limited, since just a handful of AZD1222 recipients were seropositive for SARS-CoV-2 at baseline.

Of note for this clone: This clone's antigen is unknown. The sample holds no much larger clone one base away, and base qualities are not on file.

The time point label on this specimen signifies: baseline before first vaccination. The treatment or condition label of this sample denotes: meningococcal conjugate vaccine given as trial control. The vaccinee samples were drawn from two UK trials, COV001 and COV002, one of which was a single-blind randomized controlled phase 2/3 trial testing AZD1222 (ChAdOx1 nCoV-19) in healthy adults. For TCRbeta chain sequencing, PBMC samples from trial participants were taken at day 0 and at day 28 after the second dose. V was cut back by 5 bases and J by 2 bases, leaving a gap of 14 bases between them. The germline V gene (reference sequence) provides CDR1 SEHNR and CDR2 FQNEAQ. Counted from cysteine to phenylalanine, this CDR3 has 15 amino acids. The only DNA kept is the CDR3, 45 bases in frame from the first base. The CDR3 regions of human TCRbeta chains were analyzed by immunosequencing. Per the authors' processing: TCRs in the repertoires were compared against a reference library of SARS-CoV-2-specific TCRs that had been generated with the MIRA antigen-specificity platform. Breadth meant the fraction of unique TCRs that were SARS-CoV-2-associated, whereas depth meant the fraction of total T cells that were SARS-CoV-2-associated. Using the MIRA data, each spike-specific TCR was mapped to the spike region that the TCR reacts to and placed in a CD4 or CD8 class. Log10-transformed breadth and depth values were compared by one-way ANOVA with Sidak's multiple comparisons tests. Here the immuneACCESS table is served through TCRdb, limited to in-frame sequences with V and J called. Missing clones are a known gap in these copies; in checked studies unresolved V genes cover under half, and the rest lacks a known reason. Clonal size and the V and J genes are those of that table, whereas D and trimming came from the DNA. The sample table records roughly 80,000 clones; nearly 90% of these occur just once. About 5.5% of the sample is taken by the ten largest.

Sample: peripheral blood, taken on day 0 of MenACWY control vaccination. The chain joins TRBV7-9 to TRBJ2-3; 6 matching bases give a weak D call of TRBD2. This clonotype originated in an adult in good health. CDR3 region: CASSPMRGYTDTQYF. The nucleotide sequence reads as follows: TGTGCCAGCAGCCCCATGCGGGGATACACAGATACGCAGTATTTT. Outside the CDR3, residues come from the reference TRBV7-9 and TRBJ2-3 proteins, so the full variable domain is: DTGVSQNPRHKITKRGQNVTFRCDPISEHNRLYWYRQTLGQGPEFLTYFQNEAQLEKSRLLSDRFSAERPKGSFSTLEIQRTEQGDSAMYLCASSPMRGYTDTQYFGPGTRLTVL.